Shown below are 30 T cell receptor beta chains from a single sample sequenced in a study of blood T cell repertoires in COVID-19. Clones were read by immunoSEQ multiplex PCR, and TCRdb kept only the in-frame ones, dropping some. The sample has about 250,000 clones, 88% seen once; the top ten hold approximately 6%. The sample taken for sequencing was peripheral blood. The receptor set was obtained from a woman under 40 with COVID-19, enrolled during active disease.

The chain has TRBV9 and TRBJ1-2; TRBD1 aligns across 7 bases. Germline values: CDR1 SGDLS, CDR2 YYNGEE. The CDR3 runs 15 residues. V dropped 0 bases and J dropped 2; count of bases not matched to a gene: 4. For the CDR3, the DNA is TGTGCCAGCAGCGTAGCGGGAGGGGGCAACTATGGCTACACCTTC. Translating it yields CASSVAGGGNYGYTF. The complete variable domain, with remaining parts taken from reference TRBV9 and TRBJ1-2, reads DSGVTQTPKHLITATGQRVTLRCSPRSGDLSVYWYQQSLDQGLQFLIQYYNGEERAKGNILERFSAQQFPDLHSELNLSSLELGDSALYFCASSVAGGGNYGYTFGSGTRLTVV.

The CDR3 DNA sequence: TGCACCAGCAGCCTCCAGGAGCGGCTCACAGATACGCAGTATTTT. It codes for CTSSLQERLTDTQYF. The genes are TRBV1 and TRBJ2-3; the tabulated D call, TRBD2, remains unverified against the DNA. TRBV1 is a listed pseudogene. This CDR3 is built from 15 residues.

This clone is a singleton in its sample. The J gene is TRBJ2-5, the V gene TRBV19, with D perhaps matching TRBD1 (6 bases). The CDR3 spans 14 residues. Germline lookup yields CDR1 LNHDA and CDR2 SQIVND (reference sequence). V was trimmed by 5 bases and J by 4 bases, leaving 14 bases between them. CDR3 bases: TGTGCCAGTAGTCCCCGGGTGGGGGCAGAGACCCAGTACTTC. This codes for CASSPRVGAETQYF.

The chain uses TRBV11-2 and TRBJ2-1; 11 bases are a match to TRBD2. V was pared by 5 bases and J by 5 bases, with 8 bases of the junction left unmatched. The germline CDR1 and CDR2 sequences are SGHAT and FQNNGV. This CDR3 has 16 amino acids. In DNA form, the CDR3 reads TGTGCCAGCAGCGACGTCCTAGCGGGAGGCCACAATGAGCAGTTCTTC. Amino acid sequence: CASSDVLAGGHNEQFF.

The chain uses TRBV6-1 and TRBJ1-1, with D maybe TRBD1 (5 bases). The length of the CDR3 is 12 residues. CDR1 is MNHNS and CDR2 is SASEGT in the germline V gene. Between the trimmed V and J ends, which lost 3 bases and 10 bases, there was a span of 12 bases. The CDR3 DNA follows: TGTGCCAGCAGTGATTCGGGGGGATCAGCTTTCTTT. It encodes CASSDSGGSAFF.

The CDR3 sequence: CASSAHRGTYGYTF. CDR3 nucleotides: TGTGCCAGCAGCGCCCACAGGGGAACCTATGGCTACACCTTC. This chain uses TRBV7-2 with TRBJ1-2; the match to TRBD1 covers 7 bases. CDR1 and CDR2 from the germline V gene are SGHTA and FQGNSA. The CDR3 extends over 14 amino acids. With V trimmed by 5 bases and J by 4 bases, 7 bases remained unmatched.

The chain joins TRBV19 to TRBJ2-7; 11 bases map to TRBD1. The CDR3 runs to 15 residues. Trimming at V came to 7 bases and at J to 3 bases, leaving 8 bases not matched to a gene. Germline V lookup: CDR1 LNHDA, CDR2 SQIVND (reference sequence). CDR3 in amino acids: CASTISGQGVYEQYF. The CDR3 nucleotides read TGTGCCAGTACCATATCGGGACAGGGGGTCTACGAGCAGTACTTC.

The chain couples TRBV5-1 to TRBJ2-2, with 10 bases matching TRBD1. V shed 4 bases and J 6 bases; nucleotides not matched to a gene: 9. The germline V gene has CDR1 SGHRS and CDR2 YFSETQ. This CDR3 contains 16 residues. This CDR3 reads CASSDPGTGVSGELFF. The DNA of the CDR3 is TGCGCCAGCAGCGATCCCGGGACAGGGGTTTCCGGGGAGCTGTTTTTT.

The V gene is TRBV28, the J gene TRBJ1-3; D remains ambiguous. CDR1 MDHEN and CDR2 SYDVKM come from the germline V gene. Trimming stripped 5 bases from V and 0 bases from J, with 11 bases between. There are 15 residues in the CDR3. DNA of the CDR3: TGTGCCAGCAGTCCGGCGGGAAGCTCTGGAAACACCATATATTTT. It translates to CASSPAGSSGNTIYF.

J is TRBJ2-5 and V is TRBV5-8; a possible D gene is TRBD2 (5 bases). CDR3 length: 14 amino acids. CDR1 and CDR2 from the germline V gene are SGHTS and YDEGEE. With 4 bases removed from V and 4 bases from J, the gap between germline ends came to 14 bases. CDR3 region: CASSISSGLETQYF. The CDR3 DNA follows: TGTGCCAGCAGCATCTCGTCGGGATTAGAGACCCAGTACTTC. The variable domain in full, with the rest retrieved from reference TRBV5-8 and TRBJ2-5, is EAGVTQSPTHLIKTRGQQATLRCSPISGHTSVYWYQQALGLGLQFLLWYDEGEERNRGNFPPRFSGRQFPNYSSELNVNALELEDSALYLCASSISSGLETQYFGPGTRLLVL.

The chain is built from TRBV13 and TRBJ1-1; the D is unclear. The CDR3 runs 15 residues. V gave up 1 base and J gave up 1 base, with 10 bases separating them. CDR1 is PRHDT and CDR2 is FYEKMQ in the germline V gene (reference sequence). CDR3: CASSLAIRGNTEAFF. The CDR3 DNA follows: TGTGCCAGCAGCTTAGCTATTCGGGGGAACACTGAAGCTTTCTTT.

The rearrangement uses TRBV2 and TRBJ2-7; 7 bases are a match to TRBD2. This CDR3 region has 11 residues. The ends lost 8 bases at V and 6 bases at J; junction bases unmatched: 4. The germline CDR1 and CDR2 sequences are SNHLY and FYNNEI. CDR3 DNA: TGTGCCAGCGGGGACTACGGCGAGCAGTACGTC. Translation gives CASGDYGEQYV.

The CDR3 nucleotides read TGTGCCAGCAGCTCCCGGGGGGACTCCTACAATGAGCAGTTCTTC. Protein product: CASSSRGDSYNEQFF. The V call is TRBV11-3, the J call TRBJ2-1, with 7 bases that match TRBD2. This CDR3 has 15 residues. J was trimmed by 0 bases and V by 4 bases; bases with no gene match: 3. Germline CDR1 reads SGHNT; CDR2 reads YENEEA.

The rearrangement joins TRBV2 to TRBJ1-1; possible D gene TRBD1, 6 bases. The V gene lost 7 bases and the J gene lost 3 bases, with 15 bases spanning the gap. CDR1 and CDR2 from the germline V gene are SNHLY and FYNNEI. The CDR3 runs 14 residues. The CDR3: CASTGGHKDTEAFF. The CDR3 DNA reads TGTGCCAGCACGGGGGGGCATAAGGACACTGAAGCTTTCTTT.

The rearrangement links TRBV11-3 to TRBJ2-3; D unclear. Per germline, CDR1 SGHNT and CDR2 YENEEA. Trimming stripped 4 bases from V and 1 base from J, with 6 bases between. This CDR3 is 13 amino acids long. The CDR3 nucleotides read TGTGCCAGCAGCTCCCTCGGCACAGATACGCAGTATTTT. This encodes CASSSLGTDTQYF.

V is TRBV3-1 (or the pseudogene TRBV3-2) and J is TRBJ1-1, with 7 bases that match TRBD1. Germline assignment: CDR1 LGHDT and CDR2 YNNKEL (reference sequence). Germline trimming cut 1 base from V and 3 bases from J; bases unmatched to any gene: 23. There are 21 residues in the CDR3. CDR3 protein: CASSQGATGRVWRLSYTEAFF. CDR3 DNA: TGTGCCAGCAGCCAAGGTGCGACAGGGCGGGTTTGGCGGTTATCGTACACTGAAGCTTTCTTT.

The chain employs TRBV10-3 and TRBJ2-7; 8 nucleotides align to TRBD1. The CDR3 runs to 14 residues. The trim removed 6 bases at V and 2 bases at J, leaving 6 bases unmatched. The germline V gene encodes CDR1 ENHRY and CDR2 SYGVKD. The CDR3 here is CAISGRTGTYEQYF. CDR3 nucleotides: TGTGCCATCAGCGGCCGGACAGGGACCTACGAGCAGTACTTC.

This chain connects TRBV27 to TRBJ2-1; the D is unclear. V lost 7 bases, J lost 0 bases, and 22 bases lay in between. This CDR3 has 18 amino acids. Germline CDR1 and CDR2: MNHEY and SMNVEV (reference sequence). CDR3 loop: CASTPFLGVPSSYNEQFF. As DNA, the CDR3 is TGTGCCAGCACCCCATTTCTCGGAGTACCGAGCTCCTACAATGAGCAGTTCTTC.

The chain couples TRBV5-4 to TRBJ2-3; 9 bases are shared with TRBD1. The CDR3 sequence is 16 residues long. CDR1 SGHNT and CDR2 YYREEE come from the germline V gene (reference sequence). With V trimmed by 4 bases and J by 2 bases, 8 bases remained unmatched. CDR3: CASSPGRDRDTDTQYF. In DNA form, the CDR3 reads TGTGCCAGCAGCCCGGGGAGGGACAGGGACACAGATACGCAGTATTTT.

CDR3 residues: CASSNLRLARGNEQFF. The CDR3 nucleotides read TGTGCCAGCAGTAACCTCAGACTAGCTCGAGGCAATGAGCAGTTCTTC. This chain connects TRBV6-2 or TRBV6-3 to TRBJ2-1, with TRBD2 matching 7 bases. Germline V gene lookup returns CDR1 MNHEY and CDR2 SVGEGT. This CDR3 contains 16 residues. J lost 6 bases, V lost 5 bases, and 13 bases had no gene match.

CDR3 DNA: TGTGCCAGCAGTGAAGTTGGACAGGGGGAAGAGACCCAGTACTTC. Translation: CASSEVGQGEETQYF. This chain uses TRBV2 with TRBJ2-5; 10 bases match TRBD1. J was trimmed by 3 bases and V by 1 base; bases with no gene match: 2. The CDR3 extends over 15 amino acids. CDR1 is SNHLY and CDR2 is FYNNEI in the germline V gene.

This rearrangement joins TRBV7-2 to TRBJ1-6; D not resolved. The length of the CDR3 is 13 residues. CDR1 SGHTA and CDR2 FQGNSA come from the germline V gene. The V end lost 5 bases, the J end lost 8 bases, and 10 bases lay between the germline ends. CDR3 DNA: TGTGCCAGCAGCCCGAGGATCGATTCACCCCTCCACTTT. It translates to CASSPRIDSPLHF.

The chain joins TRBV12-3 or TRBV12-4 to TRBJ2-5; D remains ambiguous. V was cut by 1 base and J by 5 bases, with 8 bases left in between. The CDR3 is 13 amino acids. CDR3 sequence reads: CASSLEDFETQYF. CDR3 nucleotide sequence: TGTGCCAGCAGTTTAGAAGACTTCGAGACCCAGTACTTC.

The rearrangement links TRBV20-1 to TRBJ1-1, with D possibly being TRBD1 (5 bases). This CDR3 spans 11 amino acids. Germline CDR1 reads DFQATT; CDR2 reads SNEGSKA (reference sequence). The germline V and J ends were trimmed by 6 bases and 8 bases, with 13 bases remaining between them. The CDR3: CSARGDQEAFF. The DNA of the CDR3 is TGCAGTGCCCGGGGGGACCAGGAAGCTTTCTTT.

The chain links TRBV7-9 to TRBJ1-2; tentatively, D is TRBD1 (6 bases). The CDR3 length is 16 residues. Trimming shortened V by 3 bases and J by 5 bases, and 19 bases separated the two germline ends. The germline V gene has CDR1 SEHNR and CDR2 FQNEAQ (reference sequence). DNA for the CDR3: TGTGCCAGCAGCTTGGCCCCAGGACAGTCAGAGTATGGCTACACCTTC. Translating it yields CASSLAPGQSEYGYTF.

V usage is TRBV6-2 or TRBV6-3 and J usage is TRBJ2-5, with 7 bases that match TRBD1. V lost 2 bases, J lost 1 base, and 4 bases stayed unmatched. Germline CDR1 MNHEY, CDR2 SVGEGT. This CDR3 contains 15 residues. CDR3 bases: TGTGCCAGCAGTTACGACGACAGGGTCCAAGAGACCCAGTACTTC. Translating it yields CASSYDDRVQETQYF.

The V call is TRBV11-3, the J call TRBJ2-1; D unresolved. The ends were cut back, 1 base at V and 1 base at J, with 8 bases in the middle. The CDR3 contains 15 residues. CDR1 is SGHNT, CDR2 YENEEA, per germline. CDR3 bases: TGTGCCAGCAGCTTAGGGAGTAGGTCCTACAATGAGCAGTTCTTC. It is translated as CASSLGSRSYNEQFF.

The CDR3 DNA sequence: TGTGCCAGCAGCTTAGGTGCCGGGGTCTCTGGAAACACCATATATTTT. Its translation is CASSLGAGVSGNTIYF. The J gene is TRBJ1-3, the V gene TRBV11-2; no clear D gene. Germline lookup yields CDR1 SGHAT and CDR2 FQNNGV. V was trimmed by 1 base and J by 0 bases, leaving 10 bases between them. This CDR3 has 16 residues.

V gene TRBV7-6 combines with J gene TRBJ1-4; 9 bases agree with TRBD1. Germline V lookup: CDR1 SGHVS, CDR2 FNYEAQ. The CDR3 is made up of 15 amino acids. V lost 5 bases to trimming and J lost 8 bases; unmatched junction nucleotides: 9. In DNA, the CDR3 is TGTGCCAGCAGCCCTAGGACAGGGGTTAACGAAAAACTGTTTTTT. This encodes CASSPRTGVNEKLFF.

The chain combines TRBV19 with TRBJ1-5; tentative D call: TRBD1 (6 bases). CDR3 length: 14 amino acids. Trimming left V 10 bases short and J 1 base short, with 14 bases between. Germline V CDR1 and CDR2: LNHDA, SQIVND (reference sequence). CDR3 DNA: TGTGCCACGTCACAGGGTTGGAGCAATCAGCCCCAGCATTTT. It specifies CATSQGWSNQPQHF.